Sequencing of this T cell receptor beta chain was carried out in a study of blood T cell repertoires in COVID-19. This clone appeared a single time. Only in-frame clones appear in the TCRdb table, and some are missing; sequencing was by immunoSEQ multiplex PCR. This table holds some 200,000 clones, 89% found once. This TCR derives from a young woman who had recovered from COVID-19. Sequencing used PBMCs or T cells enriched from blood (not recorded which).

CDR3 amino acids: CTRPTRDYEQFF. The DNA of the CDR3 is TGCACCAGACCTACTAGGGACTATGAGCAGTTCTTC. The rearrangement joins TRBV1 to TRBJ2-1; the table's TRBD2 call for D was not verified on the DNA. TRBV1 counts as a pseudogene. The CDR3 contains 12 residues.